What follows are 21 T cell receptor beta chains derived from one specimen sequenced in a study of T cells in tumors and immune-related adverse events. Some clones are missing from TCRdb's copy, which holds only in-frame ones; the method was immunoSEQ multiplex PCR. The sample consists of fewer than 10,000 clones, less than 95% of them appearing once. Here the sequenced sample was lymph node tissue, taken from a patient treated with anti-PD-1 therapy. These receptors all stem from a female donor with metastatic renal cell carcinoma.

The chain employs TRBV18 and TRBJ2-1; 8 bases are shared with TRBD1. Germline V CDR1 and CDR2: KGHSH, LQKENI. The J segment lost 5 bases and the V segment lost 3 bases, leaving 9 bases of the junction unmatched. The CDR3 is made up of 16 amino acids. The CDR3 DNA is TGTGCCAGCTCACCTGGACAGGGCTTTTTGGACAATGAGCAGTTCTTC. It encodes CASSPGQGFLDNEQFF.

The chain uses TRBV6-5 and TRBJ1-2, with 9 bases lining up with TRBD1. This CDR3 is built from 15 residues. The germline gives CDR1 MNHEY, CDR2 SVGAGI. Trimming took 2 bases from V and 4 from J; bases not matched to a gene: 5. CDR3 nucleotides: TGTGCCAGCAGTTACACAGGGGGCGGTATCTATGGCTACACCTTC. Amino acids: CASSYTGGGIYGYTF.

The chain's CDR3 is CASRLEGQGSSGYTF. The CDR3 coding sequence is TGTGCCAGCAGACTGGAGGGACAGGGATCGAGTGGCTACACCTTC. The chain combines TRBV9 with TRBJ1-2; 9 bases fit TRBD1. The CDR3 contains 15 residues. The germline CDR1 and CDR2 sequences are SGDLS and YYNGEE. With 5 bases clipped from V and 7 bases from J, the junction kept 12 bases outside the gene matches.

The CDR3 spells CATIRGGDTGELFF. The CDR3 bases are TGTGCCACTATTCGGGGCGGGGACACCGGGGAGCTGTTTTTT. The chain couples TRBV6-5 to TRBJ2-2, with a weak D call TRBD2 (6 bases). The CDR3 contains 14 residues. Looked up from germline, CDR1 is MNHEY and CDR2 is SVGAGI. The V end lost 10 bases, the J end lost 3 bases, and 15 bases lay between the germline ends.

The J gene is TRBJ2-6, the V gene TRBV11-2; the D call may be TRBD1 or TRBD2 (5 bases each). The length of the CDR3 is 16 residues. V was cut by 2 bases and J by 2 bases, with 10 bases left in between. The germline gives CDR1 SGHAT, CDR2 FQNNGV. The chain's CDR3 is CASSLIRDPGANVLTF. The CDR3 bases are TGTGCCAGCAGCTTAATCAGGGACCCTGGGGCCAACGTCCTGACTTTC.

The J gene is TRBJ2-3, the V gene TRBV28; no definite D call. V lost 5 bases and J lost 0, with 9 bases in between. Germline CDR1 MDHEN, CDR2 SYDVKM. CDR3 length: 14 amino acids. Here the CDR3 reads CASSSPASTDTQYF. The CDR3 nucleotides are TGTGCCAGCAGTAGTCCGGCTAGCACAGATACGCAGTATTTT. The complete variable domain, with remaining parts taken from reference TRBV28 and TRBJ2-3, reads DVKVTQSSRYLVKRTGEKVFLECVQDMDHENMFWYRQDPGLGLRLIYFSYDVKMKEKGDIPEGYSVSREKKERFSLILESASTNQTSMYLCASSSPASTDTQYFGPGTRLTVL.

The chain combines TRBV10-3 with TRBJ1-1; the D gene is possibly TRBD1 (6 bases). Trimming removed 2 bases at V and 4 bases at J, with 14 bases between. This CDR3 comprises 15 residues. Germline assignment: CDR1 ENHRY and CDR2 SYGVKD. The CDR3: CAISEVNRDGTEAFF. Here the CDR3 DNA reads TGTGCCATCAGTGAGGTAAACAGGGATGGCACTGAAGCTTTCTTT.

This chain links TRBV9 with TRBJ2-1, with 10 nucleotides matching TRBD2. This CDR3 spans 16 amino acids. The germline CDR1 and CDR2 sequences are SGDLS and YYNGEE. Trimming cost V 5 bases and J 7 bases; bases outside gene matches: 12. For the CDR3, the DNA is TGTGCCAGCAGTCGTATCGTGATAGCGGGGGGTAATGAGCAGTTCTTC. Its translation: CASSRIVIAGGNEQFF. Together with reference TRBV9 and TRBJ2-1, the CDR3 gives the full variable domain: DSGVTQTPKHLITATGQRVTLRCSPRSGDLSVYWYQQSLDQGLQFLIQYYNGEERAKGNILERFSAQQFPDLHSELNLSSLELGDSALYFCASSRIVIAGGNEQFFGPGTRLTVL.

The rearrangement links TRBV15 to TRBJ2-3, with 8 bases aligning to TRBD2. With V trimmed by 1 base and J by 4 bases, 10 bases remained unmatched. CDR3 length: 17 amino acids. Germline CDR1 is LNHNV and CDR2 is YYDKDF (reference sequence). The CDR3 nucleotides are TGTGCCACCAGCAGAGCTACTGGCGGGGGGTTTTCAGATACGCAGTATTTT. It is translated as CATSRATGGGFSDTQYF.

The table lists this clone with a count of one. V gene TRBV18 combines with J gene TRBJ2-1; 9 positions agree with TRBD2. The ends lost 0 bases at V and 10 bases at J; junction bases unmatched: 4. Germline V lookup: CDR1 KGHSH, CDR2 LQKENI. The CDR3 spans 14 residues. The CDR3 DNA reads TGTGCCAGCTCACCACCCAGTAGCGGGAGAGAGCAGTTCTTC. Translating gives CASSPPSSGREQFF.

The chain couples TRBV7-6 to TRBJ2-1; 11 bases line up with TRBD2. Trimming at V came to 2 bases and at J to 7 bases, leaving 7 bases not matched to a gene. The CDR3 has 16 amino acids. Germline CDR1 and CDR2: SGHVS and FNYEAQ. CDR3 region: CASSLRAASGGNEQFF. The CDR3 DNA is TGTGCCAGCAGCTTAAGAGCGGCTAGCGGGGGGAATGAGCAGTTCTTC.

CDR3 sequence reads: CASSFGTEETQYF. The CDR3 DNA sequence: TGTGCCAGCAGCTTCGGGACAGAAGAGACCCAGTACTTC. This chain connects TRBV5-5 to TRBJ2-5; TRBD1 agrees at 7 bases. The trim removed 2 bases at V and 3 bases at J, leaving 1 base unmatched. The CDR3 covers 13 residues. The germline V gene has CDR1 SGHKS and CDR2 YYEKEE (reference sequence).

The V and J genes are TRBV19 and TRBJ1-1; D is unresolved. CDR1 LNHDA and CDR2 SQIVND come from the germline V gene (reference sequence). The CDR3 length is 14 residues. Trimming shortened V by 0 bases and J by 1 base, and 6 bases separated the two germline ends. The CDR3: CASSIDLRNTEAFF. As DNA, the CDR3 is TGTGCCAGTAGTATAGATCTCCGGAACACTGAAGCTTTCTTT.

J is TRBJ1-5 and V is TRBV30; TRBD1 aligns across 7 bases. V gave up 4 bases and J gave up 3 bases; unmatched junction bases: 12. Germline loops: CDR1 GTSNPN, CDR2 SVGIG (reference sequence). The CDR3 is 16 residues long. The CDR3 nucleotides are TGTGCCTGGACTCGAGGGGGCCGCGGGAACAATCAGCCCCAGCATTTT. Translation: CAWTRGGRGNNQPQHF.

The CDR3 loop reads CASRIRTAGDTEAFF. The CDR3 region has the DNA TGTGCCAGCAGGATACGGACGGCGGGGGACACTGAAGCTTTCTTT. This chain joins TRBV6-5 and TRBJ1-1, with a weak D call TRBD1 (5 bases). CDR1 and CDR2 (germline): MNHEY, SVGAGI. The V end was cut by 6 bases, the J end by 3 bases, with 17 bases between. The CDR3 contains 15 residues.

The V and J genes are TRBV2 and TRBJ2-5; 11 nucleotides align to TRBD1. Germline CDR1 is SNHLY and CDR2 is FYNNEI. The CDR3 is 14 residues long. The ends lost 9 bases at V and 2 bases at J; junction bases unmatched: 5. CDR3 in amino acids: CASFRDRGQETQYF. CDR3 in DNA: TGTGCCAGTTTCCGGGACAGGGGGCAAGAGACCCAGTACTTC.

A single count supports this clone. The gene calls are TRBV7-2 and TRBJ2-7; a weak D match, TRBD1 (7 bases). The CDR3 is 16 amino acids. The germline V and J ends were trimmed by 3 bases and 7 bases, with 22 bases remaining between them. From germline, CDR1 is SGHTA and CDR2 FQGNSA. The CDR3 coding sequence is TGTGCCAGCAGCTTCCTAGGGACTCCAGGGGGAGGAGAGCAGTACTTC. It encodes CASSFLGTPGGGEQYF. Drawing the rest from reference TRBV7-2 and TRBJ2-7, the complete variable domain is GAGVSQSPSNKVTEKGKDVELRCDPISGHTALYWYRQSLGQGLEFLIYFQGNSAPDKSGLPSDRFSAERTGGSVSTLTIQRTQQEDSAVYLCASSFLGTPGGGEQYFGPGTRLTVT.

On this clone: An end of the junction does not agree with germline; a read error may underlie this. V gene TRBV18 combines with J gene TRBJ2-2, with D tentatively TRBD1 (6 bases). The germline CDR1 and CDR2 sequences are KGHSH and LQKENI. The CDR3 loop spans 14 amino acids. The CDR3: CATSGVLNTGELFF. CDR3 nucleotide sequence: TGTGCCACCTCAGGGGTCCTGAACACCGGGGAGCTGTTTTTT. Combining the CDR3 with reference TRBV18 and TRBJ2-2 gives the whole variable domain NAGVMQNPRHLVRRRGQEARLRCSPMKGHSHVYWYRQLPEEGLKFMVYLQKENIIDESGMPKERFSAEFPKEGPSILRIQQVVRGDSAAYFCATSGVLNTGELFFGEGSRLTVL.

A word on this clone: An end of the junction differs from the germline gene, which may be a read error. This rearrangement joins TRBV6-4 to TRBJ2-3, with 8 bases that match TRBD2. Per the germline V gene, CDR1 is MRHNA and CDR2 is SNTAGT. The CDR3 spans 18 residues. The CDR3 region has the DNA TGTGCCAGCAGAGCCAGGACTAGCCCCATCCCCCGCACAAATACGCAGTATTTT. It translates to CASRARTSPIPRTNTQYF.

The CDR3 sequence is CASSTRGQGYLNEQYF. DNA for the CDR3: TGTGCCAGCAGCACCCGGGGACAGGGGTATCTCAACGAGCAGTACTTC. The genes are TRBV5-5 and TRBJ2-7; 10 bases line up with TRBD1. The CDR3 is 16 residues long. The germline gives CDR1 SGHKS, CDR2 YYEKEE (reference sequence). Trimming at V came to 4 bases and at J to 5 bases, leaving 12 bases not matched to a gene.

The rearrangement uses TRBV29-1 and TRBJ2-7; tentatively, D is TRBD1 or TRBD2 (5 bases each). V dropped 8 bases and J dropped 2 bases, with 13 bases sitting between them. Germline V gene data show CDR1 as SQVTM and CDR2 as ANQGSEA. CDR3 length equals 12 residues. The CDR3 DNA is TGCAGCTTCCGGGACCCAACCTACGAGCAGTACTTC. Residues: CSFRDPTYEQYF.